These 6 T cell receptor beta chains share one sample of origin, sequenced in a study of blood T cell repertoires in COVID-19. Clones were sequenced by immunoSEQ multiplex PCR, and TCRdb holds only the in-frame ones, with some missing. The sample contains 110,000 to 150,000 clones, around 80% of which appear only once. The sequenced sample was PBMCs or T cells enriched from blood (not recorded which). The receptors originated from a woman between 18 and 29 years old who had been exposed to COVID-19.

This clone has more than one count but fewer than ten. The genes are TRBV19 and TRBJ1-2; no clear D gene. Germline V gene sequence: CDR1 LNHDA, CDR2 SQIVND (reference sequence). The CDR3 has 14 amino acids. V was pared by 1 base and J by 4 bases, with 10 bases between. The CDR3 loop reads CASSIVGGSYGYTF. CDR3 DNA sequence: TGTGCCAGTAGTATAGTAGGAGGGTCCTATGGCTACACCTTC.

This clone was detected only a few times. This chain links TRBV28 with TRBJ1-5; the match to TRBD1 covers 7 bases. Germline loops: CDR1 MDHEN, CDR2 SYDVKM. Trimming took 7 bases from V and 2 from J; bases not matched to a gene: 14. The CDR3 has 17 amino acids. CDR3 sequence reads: CASKSTGMRVGNQPQHF. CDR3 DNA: TGTGCCAGCAAGTCGACAGGGATGAGGGTTGGCAATCAGCCCCAGCATTTT.

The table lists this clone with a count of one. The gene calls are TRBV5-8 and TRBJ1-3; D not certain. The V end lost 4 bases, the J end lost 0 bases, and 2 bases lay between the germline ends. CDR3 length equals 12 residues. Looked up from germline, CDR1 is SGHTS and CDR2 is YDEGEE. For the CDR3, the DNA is TGTGCCAGCAGCCTCTCTGGAAACACCATATATTTT. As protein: CASSLSGNTIYF.

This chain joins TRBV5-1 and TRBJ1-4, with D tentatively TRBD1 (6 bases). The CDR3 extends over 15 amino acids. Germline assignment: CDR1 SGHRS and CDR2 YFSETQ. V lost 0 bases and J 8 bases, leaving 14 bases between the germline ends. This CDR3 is CASSLDPGGGEKLFF. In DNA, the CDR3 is TGCGCCAGCAGCTTGGACCCCGGTGGGGGCGAAAAACTGTTTTTT.

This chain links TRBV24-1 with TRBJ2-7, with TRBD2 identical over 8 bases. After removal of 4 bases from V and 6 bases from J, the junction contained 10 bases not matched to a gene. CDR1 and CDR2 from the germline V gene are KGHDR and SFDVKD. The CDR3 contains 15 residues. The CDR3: CATSDARGGNSEQYF. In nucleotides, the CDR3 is TGTGCCACCAGTGACGCCCGGGGGGGGAACAGCGAGCAGTACTTC.

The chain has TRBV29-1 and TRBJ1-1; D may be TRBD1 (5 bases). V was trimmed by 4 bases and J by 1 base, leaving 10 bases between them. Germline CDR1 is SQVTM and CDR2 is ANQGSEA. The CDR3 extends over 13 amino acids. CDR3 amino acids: CSVGGHANTEAFF. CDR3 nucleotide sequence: TGCAGCGTTGGGGGCCATGCGAACACTGAAGCTTTCTTT.